This T cell receptor (beta chain) was captured in a study of neurological immune-mediated disorders. Study findings and constraints: Across subjects, no CDR3 amino acid sequence appeared in expanded clones of more than one subject, a finding that suggested private repertoires in all groups.

This clonotype was found many times. What it binds is unknown. Trimming removed 4 bases at V and 0 bases at J, with 19 bases between. CDR1 DFQATT and CDR2 SNEGSKA come from the germline V gene (reference sequence). The CDR3 consists of 17 residues. A 10-nucleotide random UMI tagged transcripts in template-switch 5'RACE cDNA synthesis. Sequencing of 15-18 subjects in each run yielded over 160 million TCR-beta sequences. TCRdb re-derived calls from the 5' RACE reads in MiXCR, one entry per CDR3 protein. Among 30,000 to 45,000 distinct CDR3 sequences listed, roughly 11% were seen once. The sequenced sample consisted of CD4+ T cells from blood. This clonotype was sampled from a woman in her thirties with HTLV-1-associated myelopathy (HAM/TSP). The V call is TRBV20-1, the J call TRBJ1-5, with D tentatively TRBD1 (5 bases). The CDR3 DNA reads TGCAGTGCTAAACGGGACCCGGGGGGGATTAGCAATCAGCCCCAGCATTTT. The encoded protein is CSAKRDPGGISNQPQHF.